Given below is one T cell receptor beta chain in context. This CDR3 contains 13 residues. Per germline, CDR1 MDHEN and CDR2 SYDVKM. V trimming: 7 bases; J trimming: 2 bases; junction bases outside the gene matches: 3. This specimen comes from a study of blood T cell repertoires in COVID-19. Across the whole study: Donors in the United States, Italy and Spain gave samples during acute or convalescent COVID-19.

Source study methods: Estimates of nucleated cell counts were drawn from the amplification of reference gene primers. The repertoire was sequenced with immunoSEQ multiplex PCR; TCRdb's copy has only in-frame clones and lacks some. V, J and clone size are taken as reported in that table, and D and trimming were inferred from the DNA itself. This sample has roughly 200,000 clones, with over 80% found just once. Patients from Seattle were sampled longitudinally, starting during active infection. Sequenced input: peripheral blood. This clonotype was obtained from a woman aged 40 to 50 with COVID-19, enrolled during active disease. The J gene is TRBJ2-7, the V gene TRBV28; TRBD2 agrees at 9 bases. This chain's CDR3 is CASILAGTYEQYF. The CDR3 region has the DNA TGTGCCAGCATCCTAGCGGGGACCTACGAGCAGTACTTC.